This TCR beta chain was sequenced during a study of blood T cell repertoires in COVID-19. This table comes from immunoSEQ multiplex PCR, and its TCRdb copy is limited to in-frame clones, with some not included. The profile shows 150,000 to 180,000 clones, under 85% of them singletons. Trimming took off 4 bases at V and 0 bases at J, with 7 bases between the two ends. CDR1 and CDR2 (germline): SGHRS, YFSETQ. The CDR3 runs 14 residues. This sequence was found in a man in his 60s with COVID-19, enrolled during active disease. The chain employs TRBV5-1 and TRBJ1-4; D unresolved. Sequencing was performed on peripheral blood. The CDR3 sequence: CASSQTSTNEKLFF. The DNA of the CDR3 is TGCGCCAGCAGCCAGACTTCAACTAATGAAAAACTGTTTTTT.